These 22 T cell receptor beta chains originate from one sample sequenced in a study of T cell responses to AZD1222 COVID-19 vaccine (dated by TCRdb to the early 2020s). In the paper's terms, the time point label means: about 28 days (+/-7) after the second vaccine dose. The library was obtained by the immunoSEQ multiplex PCR assay. TCRdb holds this immuneACCESS table with in-frame rearrangements only. Some clones are missing; in checked studies, unresolved V genes explain under half, and the rest has no known cause. The sample records approximately 100,000 clones, approximately 88% of which are singletons. The ten largest clones add up to around 5% of the sample. Specimen: peripheral blood, collected 28 days after the second AZD1222 dose. The receptors originated from an adult who received the AZD1222 COVID-19 vaccine.

The chain joins TRBV29-1 to TRBJ1-5; D might be TRBD1 (5 bases). CDR3 length: 12 residues. Germline V CDR1 and CDR2: SQVTM, ANQGSEA. Trimming removed 4 bases at V and 4 bases at J, with 8 bases between. This chain's CDR3 is CSVGNRNQPQHF. CDR3 in DNA: TGCAGCGTTGGAAACAGGAATCAGCCCCAGCATTTT.

The chain joins TRBV4-1 to TRBJ1-2; D is undetermined. Germline V gene sequence: CDR1 MGHRA, CDR2 YSYEKL. V lost 0 bases and J 0 bases, leaving 8 bases between the germline ends. CDR3 size: 15 residues. The CDR3 DNA follows: TGCGCCAGCAGCCAAGATCCCAGAGCTAACTATGGCTACACCTTC. Amino acid sequence: CASSQDPRANYGYTF.

This clone has a handful of counts. This chain uses TRBV19 with TRBJ2-1, with D perhaps matching TRBD1 (6 bases). This CDR3 is 16 amino acids long. Germline V gene sequence: CDR1 LNHDA, CDR2 SQIVND (reference sequence). Trimming removed 3 bases from V and 7 bases from J, with 19 bases in between. CDR3 nucleotides: TGTGCCAGTAGTATCCGCCGGGACATAGGGACGAATGAGCAGTTCTTC. The encoded protein is CASSIRRDIGTNEQFF. Full variable domain (outside the CDR3, taken from reference TRBV19 and TRBJ2-1): DGGITQSPKYLFRKEGQNVTLSCEQNLNHDAMYWYRQDPGQGLRLIYYSQIVNDFQKGDIAEGYSVSREKKESFPLTVTSAQKNPTAFYLCASSIRRDIGTNEQFFGPGTRLTVL.

The chain links TRBV6-5 to TRBJ2-3; D not certain. This CDR3 has 13 amino acids. V dropped 5 bases and J dropped 3 bases, with 9 bases sitting between them. CDR1 MNHEY and CDR2 SVGAGI come from the germline V gene. The chain's CDR3 is CASSSFRTDTQYF. The CDR3 nucleotides are TGTGCCAGCAGTAGCTTTCGGACAGATACGCAGTATTTT.

This chain connects TRBV5-1 to TRBJ2-6; D call uncertain. The length of the CDR3 is 18 residues. With 0 bases removed from V and 0 bases from J, the gap between germline ends came to 13 bases. CDR1 SGHRS and CDR2 YFSETQ come from the germline V gene. The DNA for the CDR3 is TGCGCCAGCAGCTTGGTTGGGGAACTGAACTCTGGGGCCAACGTCCTGACTTTC. The encoded protein is CASSLVGELNSGANVLTF.

CDR3 DNA sequence: TGTGCCAGCAGCTCCATGGGGCCCACAGATACGCAGTATTTT. As protein: CASSSMGPTDTQYF. The chain carries TRBV7-3 and TRBJ2-3; possibly TRBD1 for D (5 bases). Trimming removed 4 bases from V and 2 bases from J, with 10 bases in between. In germline, CDR1 is SGHTA, CDR2 FQGTGA. The CDR3 runs 14 residues.

V is TRBV7-7 and J is TRBJ2-2, with a weak D call TRBD1 (7 bases). Germline V gives CDR1 SSHAT, CDR2 FNYEAQ (reference sequence). Trimming took 5 bases from V and 0 from J, leaving 16 bases between them. The CDR3 sequence is 17 residues long. The CDR3 is CASSPRGVEANTGELFF. The CDR3 DNA follows: TGTGCCAGCAGCCCCAGGGGGGTAGAGGCGAACACCGGGGAGCTGTTTTTT.

V gene TRBV2 combines with J gene TRBJ1-2; D is uncertain. The CDR3 contains 12 residues. The V and J ends lost 2 bases and 8 bases respectively, with 9 bases between them. Looked up from germline, CDR1 is SNHLY and CDR2 is FYNNEI. CDR3 nucleotide sequence: TGTGCCAGCAGTGAAACCAATCGGGGCTACACCTTC. Residues: CASSETNRGYTF.

The rearrangement joins TRBV2 to TRBJ1-5, with D maybe TRBD1 (6 bases). CDR3 size: 15 residues. Looked up from germline, CDR1 is SNHLY and CDR2 is FYNNEI. Trimming stripped 1 base from V and 6 bases from J, with 13 bases between. CDR3 protein: CASSEDRAKGQPQHF. CDR3 coding DNA: TGTGCCAGCAGTGAAGACAGGGCCAAGGGTCAGCCCCAGCATTTT.

The rearrangement joins TRBV19 to TRBJ1-4; D may be TRBD1 (5 bases). Germline CDR1 LNHDA, CDR2 SQIVND (reference sequence). Trimming stripped 4 bases from V and 5 bases from J, with 14 bases between. This CDR3 has 15 amino acids. CDR3 sequence (DNA): TGTGCCAGTAGTACCCCGGGGGAGTCGAATGAAAAACTGTTTTTT. Its translation: CASSTPGESNEKLFF.

V gene TRBV4-1 combines with J gene TRBJ2-7, with 8 bases that match TRBD2. CDR1 and CDR2 (germline): MGHRA, YSYEKL. The V gene end was trimmed by 0 bases and the J gene end by 4 bases; junction bases not matched to a gene: 8. The CDR3 is made up of 16 amino acids. In DNA, the CDR3 is TGCGCCAGCAGCCAAGAGTTGGGACTAGACAGATACGAGCAGTACTTC. Translation: CASSQELGLDRYEQYF.

V and J are TRBV10-1 and TRBJ1-4, with TRBD1 as a possible D gene (6 bases). CDR3 size: 13 residues. The V end was cut by 9 bases, the J end by 6 bases, with 14 bases between. Germline loops: CDR1 WNHNN, CDR2 SYGVQD (reference sequence). The CDR3 here is CARPRGGDEKLFF. CDR3 coding DNA: TGCGCCAGACCTAGAGGGGGAGATGAAAAACTGTTTTTT.

The chain combines TRBV19 with TRBJ2-5; 7 bases agree with TRBD1. Germline assignment: CDR1 LNHDA and CDR2 SQIVND (reference sequence). Trimming at V came to 10 bases and at J to 1 base, leaving 18 bases not matched to a gene. The CDR3 runs 17 residues. CDR3 amino acids: CATRPGASTGVQETQYF. The CDR3 bases are TGTGCCACTCGCCCTGGGGCCTCAACAGGGGTCCAAGAGACCCAGTACTTC.

V and J are TRBV5-1 and TRBJ2-5; 7 bases are a match to TRBD2. This CDR3 contains 15 residues. Germline-derived CDR1 and CDR2 are SGHRS and YFSETQ. The ends lost 6 bases at V and 0 bases at J; junction bases unmatched: 8. CDR3 bases: TGCGCCAGCACTCCGAGGGGAGGGTACCAAGAGACCCAGTACTTC. This gives the protein CASTPRGGYQETQYF.

The rearrangement joins TRBV6-5 to TRBJ1-6; TRBD1 might be the D (5 bases). CDR1 and CDR2 (germline): MNHEY, SVGAGI. Between the trimmed V and J ends, which lost 4 bases and 7 bases, there was a span of 14 bases. This CDR3 has 15 amino acids. The CDR3 sequence is CASSSNPTVNSPLHF. The CDR3 DNA follows: TGTGCCAGCAGTTCAAACCCGACAGTAAATTCACCCCTCCACTTT.

A single count supports this clone. The chain is built from TRBV12-5 and TRBJ2-3; no definite D call. Per the germline V gene, CDR1 is LGHNT and CDR2 is FRNRAP. V lost 1 base and J lost 4, with 15 bases in between. CDR3 length equals 16 residues. CDR3 region: CASGLGATSRSDTQYF. For the CDR3, the DNA is TGTGCTAGTGGTTTGGGAGCGACCTCCCGTTCAGATACGCAGTATTTT.

CDR3 protein: CASSLGLGMRSYEQYF. The CDR3 DNA sequence: TGTGCCAGCAGCTTGGGCCTAGGTATGAGATCCTACGAGCAGTACTTC. The V call is TRBV5-6, the J call TRBJ2-7; D is unclear. Germline CDR1 and CDR2: SGHDT and YYEEEE. CDR3 length equals 16 residues. The V and J ends lost 0 bases and 1 base respectively, with 14 bases between them.

The CDR3 DNA reads as TGTGCCAGCAGCGTAGAGGGACTAGCGGGGGGTGAGCAGTTCTTC. Residues: CASSVEGLAGGEQFF. The chain carries TRBV9 and TRBJ2-1, with TRBD2 matching over 15 bases. CDR1 and CDR2 from the germline V gene are SGDLS and YYNGEE. J was trimmed by 9 bases and V by 0 bases; bases with no gene match: 1. This CDR3 has 15 amino acids.

V gene TRBV6-5 combines with J gene TRBJ2-3; weak D call: TRBD1 (5 bases). Per the germline V gene, CDR1 is MNHEY and CDR2 is SVGAGI. CDR3 length: 14 amino acids. With 6 bases removed from V and 1 base from J, the gap between germline ends came to 11 bases. CDR3 nucleotide sequence: TGTGCCAGCAGCAGGGTGAAGGGCACAGATACGCAGTATTTT. This encodes CASSRVKGTDTQYF.

The J gene is TRBJ2-2, the V gene TRBV7-9; D perhaps matches TRBD2 (6 bases). This CDR3 is 12 amino acids long. V lost 1 base to trimming and J lost 15 bases, with 12 bases between them. Germline V gene data show CDR1 as SEHNR and CDR2 as FQNEAQ (reference sequence). The CDR3 DNA is TGTGCCAGCAGCTTAGAGCAGGGAGGTGTGTTTTTT. Translated, it gives CASSLEQGGVFF.

The chain links TRBV6-6 to TRBJ1-1, with 10 positions matching TRBD1. V trimming: 4 bases; J trimming: 1 base; junction bases outside the gene matches: 6. The length of the CDR3 is 16 residues. Per the germline V gene, CDR1 is MNHNY and CDR2 is SVGAGI (reference sequence). CDR3 nucleotides: TGTGCCAGCAGTTCGCGACAGGGGGCCTGGAACACTGAAGCTTTCTTT. It yields the protein CASSSRQGAWNTEAFF.

The chain combines TRBV9 with TRBJ1-6; D ambiguous. CDR1 SGDLS and CDR2 YYNGEE come from the germline V gene. V lost 0 bases, J lost 5 bases, and 9 bases lay in between. The CDR3 is 15 residues long. CDR3 sequence: CASSVDQPDNSPLHF. DNA of the CDR3: TGTGCCAGCAGCGTAGACCAGCCCGATAATTCACCCCTCCACTTT.